One sample yielded the 31 T cell receptor beta chains listed below, sequenced in a study of OX40 agonist ivuxolimab in advanced cancers. Sequenced by immunoSEQ multiplex PCR; TCRdb stores in-frame clones only, minus some. The profile shows more than 75,000 clones, around nine tenths of them singletons. The sample was CD4+ or CD8+ T cells sorted from blood, taken in a trial of the OX40 agonist ivuxolimab. The receptors were gathered from an adult with an advanced solid tumor such as melanoma, head and neck, liver or kidney cancer.

In this sample, this clone turned up once. The chain carries TRBV7-2 and TRBJ2-3; D is unclear. Germline loops: CDR1 SGHTA, CDR2 FQGNSA. The germline V and J ends were trimmed by 4 bases and 1 base, with 15 bases remaining between them. This CDR3 is built from 16 residues. CDR3 sequence: CASSSYYTARTDTQYF. CDR3 DNA sequence: TGTGCCAGCAGCTCCTATTACACCGCGCGCACAGATACGCAGTATTTT.

This clone came up once. The J gene is TRBJ2-3, the V gene TRBV7-2; TRBD1 might be the D (5 bases). This CDR3 has 14 residues. The V gene's germline CDR1 is SGHTA and CDR2 FQGNSA. Trimming took 3 bases from V and 0 from J, leaving 7 bases between them. CDR3 residues: CASSLGPSTDTQYF. Here the CDR3 DNA reads TGTGCCAGCAGCTTGGGGCCTAGCACAGATACGCAGTATTTT.

This chain joins TRBV28 and TRBJ1-5; D is unresolved. CDR3 length equals 8 residues. V gave up 10 bases and J gave up 10 bases, with 5 bases separating them. Germline loops: CDR1 MDHEN, CDR2 SYDVKM. The chain's CDR3 is CATSPQHF. The CDR3 bases are TGTGCCACCTCCCCCCAGCATTTT.

The V and J genes are TRBV18 and TRBJ2-5, with a possible D match to TRBD1 (6 bases). The CDR3 has 14 amino acids. Germline CDR1 and CDR2: KGHSH and LQKENI. The ends were cut back, 6 bases at V and 2 bases at J, with 13 bases in the middle. CDR3: CASSPGHTQETQYF. CDR3 DNA: TGTGCCAGCTCTCCGGGACACACACAAGAGACCCAGTACTTC.

The chain carries TRBV5-4 and TRBJ2-5; tentative D call: TRBD1 (6 bases). Germline assignment: CDR1 SGHNT and CDR2 YYREEE (reference sequence). Trimming removed 5 bases from V and 5 bases from J, with 19 bases in between. The CDR3 runs 15 residues. For the CDR3, the DNA is TGTGCCAGCAGTTTTGGGCGAAGAGGGGGTGAGACCCAGTACTTC. Its protein product is CASSFGRRGGETQYF.

The chain is built from TRBV19 and TRBJ1-1, with D tentatively TRBD1 (5 bases). V was clipped by 6 bases and J by 6 bases, with 26 bases between them. The CDR3 extends over 17 amino acids. Per the germline V gene, CDR1 is LNHDA and CDR2 is SQIVND (reference sequence). CDR3 in amino acids: CASRTRDSNLIRAEAFF. The CDR3 DNA reads as TGTGCCAGTAGGACACGGGACTCCAACTTGATACGCGCTGAAGCTTTCTTT.

The chain couples TRBV9 to TRBJ1-1; maybe TRBD1 (6 bases). Germline V gene lookup returns CDR1 SGDLS and CDR2 YYNGEE. V lost 3 bases, J lost 4 bases, and 10 bases lay in between. This CDR3 spans 13 amino acids. In nucleotides, the CDR3 is TGTGCCAGCAGCGAACAGGGCGGCACTGAAGCTTTCTTT. This encodes CASSEQGGTEAFF.

The chain uses TRBV30 and TRBJ1-2; D possibly corresponds to TRBD1 (5 bases). Trimming took off 5 bases at V and 2 bases at J, with 12 bases between the two ends. CDR1 is GTSNPN, CDR2 SVGIG, per germline (reference sequence). The CDR3 has 13 residues. The CDR3 DNA sequence: TGTGCCTGGGCACAGGATACGAACTATGGCTACACCTTC. It specifies CAWAQDTNYGYTF.

The chain uses TRBV7-6 and TRBJ2-5; no clear D. With 5 bases removed from V and 5 bases from J, the gap between germline ends came to 15 bases. The germline CDR1 and CDR2 sequences are SGHVS and FNYEAQ. The CDR3 totals 14 residues. For the CDR3, the DNA is TGTGCCAGCAGCCGCCTGGCTGGCTGGGAGACCCAGTACTTC. This encodes CASSRLAGWETQYF.

This rearrangement joins TRBV6-6 to TRBJ1-6; the D is unclear. The CDR3 is made up of 12 amino acids. Between the trimmed V and J ends, which lost 0 bases and 10 bases, there was a span of 4 bases. CDR1 and CDR2 (germline): MNHNY, SVGAGI (reference sequence). The CDR3 DNA reads TGTGCCAGCAGTTACTCGGGATCACCCCTCCACTTT. Amino acid sequence: CASSYSGSPLHF.

The J gene is TRBJ2-3, the V gene TRBV6-5; D remains ambiguous. The germline V gene encodes CDR1 MNHEY and CDR2 SVGAGI. The CDR3 consists of 16 residues. V lost 2 bases and J lost 2, with 14 bases in between. Here the CDR3 reads CASSYDWNGFTDTQYF. DNA for the CDR3: TGTGCCAGCAGTTACGATTGGAACGGATTCACAGATACGCAGTATTTT.

The chain employs TRBV19 and TRBJ2-2; 9 bases align to TRBD1. CDR3 length equals 14 residues. Germline V gene lookup returns CDR1 LNHDA and CDR2 SQIVND (reference sequence). Trimming at V came to 4 bases and at J to 4 bases, leaving 1 base not matched to a gene. As DNA, the CDR3 is TGTGCCAGTAGTACACAGGGGGCCACCGGGGAGCTGTTTTTT. It is translated as CASSTQGATGELFF.

The chain uses TRBV6-6 and TRBJ1-2, with unresolved D. CDR1 and CDR2 from the germline V gene are MNHNY and SVGAGI (reference sequence). This CDR3 has 15 residues. V was shortened by 2 bases and J by 4 bases, with 14 bases between the two germline ends. The CDR3 bases are TGTGCCAGCAGTTACAGGGCAGCCGCGGCCTATGGCTACACCTTC. Protein: CASSYRAAAAYGYTF.

The J gene is TRBJ2-2, the V gene TRBV14, with TRBD2 matching 7 bases. The CDR3 runs 16 residues. The germline gives CDR1 SGHDN, CDR2 FVKESK. V shed 1 base and J 6 bases; nucleotides not matched to a gene: 8. The CDR3 protein is CASSQGDGGSPGELFF. CDR3 nucleotides: TGTGCCAGCAGCCAAGGGGACGGCGGGAGCCCCGGGGAGCTGTTTTTT.

This chain connects TRBV28 to TRBJ2-1, with D maybe TRBD2 (7 bases). The CDR3 consists of 17 residues. Germline CDR1 is MDHEN and CDR2 is SYDVKM. The ends were cut back, 7 bases at V and 1 base at J, with 20 bases in the middle. The CDR3: CASTAGASGHSYNEQFF. The CDR3 nucleotides are TGTGCCAGCACGGCGGGGGCTAGCGGTCATTCCTACAATGAGCAGTTCTTC.

The rearrangement links TRBV12-5 to TRBJ2-5; D is uncertain. Germline assignment: CDR1 LGHNT and CDR2 FRNRAP. CDR3 size: 11 residues. Trimming left V 3 bases short and J 4 bases short, with 3 bases between. The CDR3 sequence: CASGLGETQYF. DNA for the CDR3: TGTGCTAGTGGTTTAGGAGAGACCCAGTACTTC. Based on the CDR3 plus reference TRBV12-5 and TRBJ2-5, the full variable domain is DARVTQTPRHKVTEMGQEVTMRCQPILGHNTVFWYRQTMMQGLELLAYFRNRAPLDDSGMPKDRFSAEMPDATLATLKIQPSEPRDSAVYFCASGLGETQYFGPGTRLLVL.

This rearrangement joins TRBV27 to TRBJ2-7; D is perhaps TRBD1 (6 bases). Trimming shortened V by 3 bases and J by 0 bases, and 21 bases separated the two germline ends. CDR3 length: 18 residues. Germline V gene lookup returns CDR1 MNHEY and CDR2 SMNVEV (reference sequence). The CDR3 bases are TGTGCCAGCAGTTTCAAACTCGGACAGCCCCACTTCTCCTACGAGCAGTACTTC. Its translation: CASSFKLGQPHFSYEQYF.

This rearrangement joins TRBV27 to TRBJ1-1; possible D gene TRBD1, 6 bases. V gave up 5 bases and J gave up 2 bases, with 12 bases separating them. Germline CDR1 reads MNHEY; CDR2 reads SMNVEV (reference sequence). The CDR3 spans 14 residues. DNA for the CDR3: TGTGCCAGCAGTCCCTGGACAGCAAACACTGAAGCTTTCTTT. This gives the protein CASSPWTANTEAFF.

This clone was seen just once. The V and J genes are TRBV19 and TRBJ2-7, with TRBD1 as a possible D gene (5 bases). Germline values: CDR1 LNHDA, CDR2 SQIVND (reference sequence). The ends were cut back, 4 bases at V and 0 bases at J, with 19 bases in the middle. This CDR3 spans 17 amino acids. This CDR3 is CASSTTFSGKSSYEQYF. The CDR3 DNA follows: TGTGCCAGTAGTACCACCTTCTCAGGGAAGAGCTCCTACGAGCAGTACTTC.

This chain uses TRBV14 with TRBJ1-2, with no clear D. There are 13 residues in the CDR3. The V and J ends lost 4 bases and 4 bases respectively, with 10 bases between them. Germline V gene data show CDR1 as SGHDN and CDR2 as FVKESK. CDR3 DNA: TGTGCCAGCAGCCCCGGCGCCTCCTATGGCTACACCTTC. Amino acids: CASSPGASYGYTF. Filled out from reference TRBV14 and TRBJ1-2, the complete variable domain reads EAGVTQFPSHSVIEKGQTVTLRCDPISGHDNLYWYRRVMGKEIKFLLHFVKESKQDESGMPNNRFLAERTGGTYSTLKVQPAELEDSGVYFCASSPGASYGYTFGSGTRLTVV.

This clone is a singleton in its sample. CDR3 in amino acids: CAISELVGGETQYF. The DNA for the CDR3 is TGTGCCATCAGTGAGTTGGTGGGAGGGGAGACCCAGTACTTC. The V call is TRBV10-3, the J call TRBJ2-5, with TRBD2 identical over 7 bases. The length of the CDR3 is 14 residues. Germline values: CDR1 ENHRY, CDR2 SYGVKD. The V gene end was trimmed by 1 base and the J gene end by 5 bases; junction bases not matched to a gene: 4.

The V gene is TRBV29-1, the J gene TRBJ2-2; D is possibly TRBD1 (6 bases). Germline V gene data show CDR1 as SQVTM and CDR2 as ANQGSEA. The CDR3 loop spans 14 amino acids. Trimming left V 7 bases short and J 5 bases short, with 17 bases between. The CDR3 DNA follows: TGCAGCGCCGGAAACAGGGTGCAGACCGGGGAGCTGTTTTTT. This encodes CSAGNRVQTGELFF.

The chain joins TRBV7-2 to TRBJ2-3; 11 bases line up with TRBD2. CDR3 size: 14 residues. The germline gives CDR1 SGHTA, CDR2 FQGNSA. Trimming at V came to 5 bases and at J to 5 bases, leaving 3 bases not matched to a gene. Here the CDR3 DNA reads TGTGCCAGCAGCCCCGGACTAGCGGGAGATACGCAGTATTTT. Translating it yields CASSPGLAGDTQYF.

The chain carries TRBV5-1 and TRBJ1-4; D ambiguous. The germline gives CDR1 SGHRS, CDR2 YFSETQ. The length of the CDR3 is 13 residues. Between the trimmed V and J ends, which lost 0 bases and 6 bases, there was a span of 6 bases. CDR3 protein: CASSLGGYEKLFF. In nucleotides, the CDR3 is TGCGCCAGCAGCTTGGGGGGTTATGAAAAACTGTTTTTT.

This sequence joins TRBV30 and TRBJ2-3, with unresolved D. Per the germline V gene, CDR1 is GTSNPN and CDR2 is SVGIG (reference sequence). The CDR3 has 14 residues. The V and J ends lost 5 bases and 1 base respectively, with 13 bases between them. DNA for the CDR3: TGTGCCTGGGATACCTGGTCTGGCACAGATACGCAGTATTTT. Translating gives CAWDTWSGTDTQYF.

This clone was detected once. This rearrangement joins TRBV10-3 to TRBJ2-3, with D perhaps matching TRBD2 (6 bases). The V end lost 7 bases, the J end lost 5 bases, and 16 bases lay between the germline ends. The germline V gene encodes CDR1 ENHRY and CDR2 SYGVKD. The CDR3 has 14 amino acids. The CDR3 region is CAIKEEREKDTQYF. CDR3 in DNA: TGTGCCATCAAGGAGGAACGGGAGAAAGATACGCAGTATTTT.

The chain couples TRBV7-8 to TRBJ2-1; TRBD2 agrees at 10 bases. V was pared by 8 bases and J by 5 bases, with 9 bases of the junction left unmatched. This CDR3 is 15 amino acids long. Germline V lookup: CDR1 SGHVS, CDR2 FQNEAQ. CDR3 sequence reads: CASLQWTSGNNEQFF. CDR3 in DNA: TGTGCCAGCCTACAATGGACTAGCGGAAACAATGAGCAGTTCTTC.

V gene TRBV7-2 combines with J gene TRBJ2-1; 10 bases are shared with TRBD1. J lost 7 bases, V lost 5 bases, and 11 bases had no gene match. This CDR3 is built from 16 residues. Germline V CDR1 and CDR2: SGHTA, FQGNSA. The CDR3 is CASSQGGDRGSNEQFF. For the CDR3, the DNA is TGTGCCAGCAGCCAAGGGGGGGACAGGGGCTCGAATGAGCAGTTCTTC.

The J gene is TRBJ2-3, the V gene TRBV18; 12 nucleotides line up with TRBD2. The CDR3 consists of 17 residues. V lost 3 bases, J lost 7 bases, and 11 bases stayed unmatched. Germline-derived CDR1 and CDR2 are KGHSH and LQKENI. Written as DNA, the CDR3 is TGTGCCAGCTCACCCCGACTAGCGGGGGCCGGGTCGTATACGCAGTATTTT. Protein: CASSPRLAGAGSYTQYF.

The chain employs TRBV28 and TRBJ1-2; weak D call: TRBD1 (6 bases). V was shortened by 3 bases and J by 8 bases, with 13 bases between the two germline ends. The CDR3 runs to 13 residues. The germline gives CDR1 MDHEN, CDR2 SYDVKM. As DNA, the CDR3 is TGTGCCAGCAGTTTCCCTCCAGGGGCCGGCTACACCTTC. Amino acid sequence: CASSFPPGAGYTF.

This clone was counted a few times. The chain links TRBV7-9 to TRBJ2-1; D call uncertain. V lost 4 bases to trimming and J lost 3 bases, with 10 bases between them. Germline V gene lookup returns CDR1 SEHNR and CDR2 FQNEAQ (reference sequence). The CDR3 extends over 14 amino acids. The CDR3 loop reads CASSSQARYNEQFF. The DNA for the CDR3 is TGTGCCAGCAGCTCCCAAGCACGCTACAATGAGCAGTTCTTC.